The next 23 T cell receptor beta chains were all read from a single sample in a study of shared clonotypes between healthy human individuals. Naive CD8 cells comprised CD45RO-negative, CCR7-positively selected cells, excluding terminally differentiated effector memory CD45RA+ cells. Measured with immunoSEQ multiplex PCR; TCRdb has only the in-frame clones, and not every one. Of 650,000 to 800,000 clones listed, about 90% are singletons. Sequenced material: naive CD8+ T cells sorted from blood. These receptors all come from a man younger than 45 in good health.

The chain is built from TRBV21-1 and TRBJ2-3; TRBD2, the table's D call, lacks a check against the DNA. TRBV21-1 is marked as a pseudogene. This CDR3 contains 14 residues. The CDR3 sequence is CASSNPRRGTPQYF. In DNA, the CDR3 is TGTGCCAGCAGCAACCCGAGGCGGGGTACTCCGCAGTATTTT.

The chain couples TRBV6-1 to TRBJ2-7; D is undetermined. CDR3 length: 12 residues. Trimming took off 7 bases at V and 2 bases at J, with 9 bases between the two ends. Germline V gene data show CDR1 as MNHNS and CDR2 as SASEGT. CDR3 sequence: CASKASTYEQYF. The CDR3 nucleotides read TGTGCCAGCAAGGCCAGTACCTACGAGCAGTACTTC.

This clone has a single count. The chain couples TRBV21-1 to TRBJ2-7; the table's D call TRBD2 went unverified against the DNA. TRBV21-1 is recorded as a pseudogene. The CDR3 spans 16 residues. This chain's CDR3 is CASSSDGLAGNYEQYF. In nucleotides, the CDR3 is TGTGCCAGCAGCTCAGATGGACTAGCGGGTAACTACGAGCAGTACTTC.

The CDR3 coding sequence is TGCAGCGTGCGAAGGACCTTCAATGAGCAGTTCTTC. As protein: CSVRRTFNEQFF. This chain uses TRBV29-1 with TRBJ2-1; D is uncertain. The CDR3 is 12 residues long. With 6 bases removed from V and 6 bases from J, the gap between germline ends came to 12 bases. CDR1 and CDR2 (germline): SQVTM, ANQGSEA.

Worth noting for this clone: This specimen includes other DNA sequences encoding the same CDR3. This rearrangement joins TRBV7-9 to TRBJ2-7, with D unclear. Looked up from germline, CDR1 is SEHNR and CDR2 is FQNEAQ (reference sequence). The CDR3 runs to 12 residues. V was clipped by 1 base and J by 1 base, with 2 bases between them. The CDR3 loop is CASSLGSYEQYF. CDR3 DNA sequence: TGTGCCAGCAGCTTAGGATCCTACGAGCAGTACTTC. The variable domain in full, with the rest retrieved from reference TRBV7-9 and TRBJ2-7, is DTGVSQNPRHKITKRGQNVTFRCDPISEHNRLYWYRQTLGQGPEFLTYFQNEAQLEKSRLLSDRFSAERPKGSFSTLEIQRTEQGDSAMYLCASSLGSYEQYFGPGTRLTVT.

In this sample, this clone turned up a few times. The chain carries TRBV10-3 and TRBJ2-1, with D maybe TRBD1 (6 bases). V dropped 2 bases and J dropped 7 bases, with 18 bases sitting between them. This CDR3 comprises 16 residues. CDR1 is ENHRY and CDR2 is SYGVKD in the germline V gene. The CDR3 protein is CAISEAFRTADNEQFF. As DNA, the CDR3 is TGTGCCATCAGTGAGGCTTTTAGGACAGCGGATAATGAGCAGTTCTTC.

The rearrangement uses TRBV28 and TRBJ2-1; TRBD2 matches at 9 bases. Germline values: CDR1 MDHEN, CDR2 SYDVKM. This CDR3 spans 16 amino acids. Trimming took 1 base from V and 7 from J; bases not matched to a gene: 8. The CDR3 DNA reads as TGTGCCAGCAGTTTATTGTTTAGCGGGAGCGGGAATGAGCAGTTCTTC. Protein product: CASSLLFSGSGNEQFF.

This clone was found once. The chain combines TRBV6-5 with TRBJ2-1, with 10 bases fitting TRBD1. The length of the CDR3 is 15 residues. CDR1 and CDR2 (germline): MNHEY, SVGAGI. V lost 6 bases to trimming and J lost 4 bases; unmatched junction nucleotides: 6. Here the CDR3 reads CASRLGQGGYNEQFF. The CDR3, as DNA: TGTGCCAGCAGACTCGGACAGGGGGGATACAATGAGCAGTTCTTC.

This chain links TRBV30 with TRBJ1-4; tentatively, D is TRBD1 (5 bases). CDR1 GTSNPN and CDR2 SVGIG come from the germline V gene (reference sequence). CDR3 size: 13 residues. Trimming stripped 1 base from V and 5 bases from J, with 8 bases between. In nucleotides, the CDR3 is TGTGCCTGGAGTGCAGGGACCAATGAAAAACTGTTTTTT. It specifies CAWSAGTNEKLFF.

This chain uses TRBV27 with TRBJ2-7; 9 nucleotides line up with TRBD2. Germline V lookup: CDR1 MNHEY, CDR2 SMNVEV (reference sequence). With 8 bases clipped from V and 2 bases from J, the junction kept 13 bases outside the gene matches. The CDR3 has 16 amino acids. CDR3 protein: CASFGIGLAGTYEQYF. DNA for the CDR3: TGTGCCAGCTTCGGCATAGGGCTAGCGGGGACCTACGAGCAGTACTTC.

This rearrangement joins TRBV27 to TRBJ2-7, with 8 bases lining up with TRBD2. V dropped 2 bases and J dropped 1; count of bases not matched to a gene: 4. The CDR3 totals 15 residues. Per the germline V gene, CDR1 is MNHEY and CDR2 is SMNVEV (reference sequence). The CDR3 spells CASSLSGGGSYEQYF. Here the CDR3 DNA reads TGTGCCAGCAGTTTAAGCGGGGGAGGGTCCTACGAGCAGTACTTC.

The chain joins TRBV19 to TRBJ2-7, with a tentative D call TRBD1 (6 bases). The CDR3 is 14 residues long. Trimming cost V 6 bases and J 0 bases, with 12 bases left between them. Germline lookup yields CDR1 LNHDA and CDR2 SQIVND (reference sequence). The DNA for the CDR3 is TGTGCCAGTAGCAGTAACAGGGACTCCTACGAGCAGTACTTC. Translating gives CASSSNRDSYEQYF.

The V gene is TRBV4-1, the J gene TRBJ2-3; TRBD1 matches 12 bases. CDR3 size: 16 residues. Germline V gene data show CDR1 as MGHRA and CDR2 as YSYEKL. Trimming at V came to 4 bases and at J to 6 bases, leaving 8 bases not matched to a gene. Written as DNA, the CDR3 is TGCGCCAGCAGCCCCGGACCGGGACAGGGGGCCGATACGCAGTATTTT. The encoded protein is CASSPGPGQGADTQYF.

This chain connects TRBV28 to TRBJ2-3, with a possible D match to TRBD2 (5 bases). The V and J ends lost 5 bases and 3 bases respectively, with 15 bases between them. This CDR3 is 15 amino acids long. Germline V gene lookup returns CDR1 MDHEN and CDR2 SYDVKM. The DNA of the CDR3 is TGTGCCAGCAGTGGGGAGTTTAGTAGTACAGATACGCAGTATTTT. Protein product: CASSGEFSSTDTQYF.

The chain couples TRBV11-2 to TRBJ2-7; 16 bases are a match to TRBD2. In germline, CDR1 is SGHAT, CDR2 FQNNGV. The CDR3 is 16 residues long. V lost 5 bases and J lost 4; bases outside the gene matches: 5. The CDR3 loop reads CASSPGTSGREYEQYF. The CDR3 DNA follows: TGTGCCAGCAGCCCTGGGACTAGCGGGAGGGAATACGAGCAGTACTTC. Complete variable domain (other parts from reference TRBV11-2 and TRBJ2-7): EAGVAQSPRYKIIEKRQSVAFWCNPISGHATLYWYQQILGQGPKLLIQFQNNGVVDDSQLPKDRFSAERLKGVDSTLKIQPAKLEDSAVYLCASSPGTSGREYEQYFGPGTRLTVT.

This chain uses TRBV6-5 with TRBJ2-7; D might be TRBD1 (7 bases). Germline V gene lookup returns CDR1 MNHEY and CDR2 SVGAGI. The CDR3 is 15 amino acids. V was cut by 3 bases and J by 3 bases, with 15 bases left in between. CDR3 sequence: CASSYSGRGDYEQYF. The CDR3 DNA reads as TGTGCCAGCAGTTATTCGGGCAGGGGGGACTACGAGCAGTACTTC.

The genes are TRBV28 and TRBJ1-2, with a tentative D call TRBD1 (5 bases). Deletions cut 7 bases from V and 7 bases from J, with 10 bases between. CDR3 size: 11 residues. CDR1 MDHEN and CDR2 SYDVKM come from the germline V gene. CDR3 coding DNA: TGTGCCAGCATCTCGGGGCTTGGCTACACCTTC. It yields the protein CASISGLGYTF.

This rearrangement joins TRBV28 to TRBJ2-5; 8 nucleotides match TRBD2. The germline V gene encodes CDR1 MDHEN and CDR2 SYDVKM. The V segment lost 8 bases and the J segment 0 bases; nucleotides outside the gene matches: 5. The CDR3 covers 14 residues. CDR3 DNA: TGTGCCAGCGCCGGGGGGGCAGACCAAGAGACCCAGTACTTC. This sequence encodes CASAGGADQETQYF.

This chain links TRBV13 with TRBJ2-1; TRBD2 aligns across 10 bases. Per the germline V gene, CDR1 is PRHDT and CDR2 is FYEKMQ (reference sequence). CDR3 length: 15 residues. Germline trimming cut 4 bases from V and 3 bases from J; bases unmatched to any gene: 3. The CDR3 here is CASSSTSGVYNEQFF. The CDR3 DNA reads TGTGCCAGCAGCTCAACTAGCGGGGTCTACAATGAGCAGTTCTTC.

V usage is TRBV4-1 and J usage is TRBJ2-2; 11 bases fit TRBD1. The V gene's germline CDR1 is MGHRA and CDR2 YSYEKL. CDR3 length: 16 amino acids. V lost 3 bases, J lost 4 bases, and 4 bases stayed unmatched. The CDR3 reads CASSHPGTGGTGELFF. CDR3 DNA: TGCGCCAGCAGCCACCCCGGGACAGGGGGCACCGGGGAGCTGTTTTTT.

V and J are TRBV11-2 and TRBJ2-1, with D possibly TRBD1 on 5 matching bases. CDR1 and CDR2 from the germline V gene are SGHAT and FQNNGV. V lost 2 bases, J lost 7 bases, and 6 bases lay in between. The CDR3 is 12 residues long. The CDR3 sequence: CASSLQGNEQFF. The CDR3 DNA is TGTGCCAGCAGCTTACAGGGTAATGAGCAGTTCTTC.

This chain uses TRBV5-4 with TRBJ2-7, with 7 bases fitting TRBD1. V gave up 4 bases and J gave up 5 bases; unmatched junction bases: 9. This CDR3 spans 14 amino acids. Germline lookup yields CDR1 SGHNT and CDR2 YYREEE (reference sequence). The chain's CDR3 is CASSPQDRNNEQYF. CDR3 nucleotides: TGTGCCAGCAGCCCCCAGGACAGGAATAACGAGCAGTACTTC.

The chain employs TRBV28 and TRBJ2-3; TRBD2 is a possible D gene (5 bases). Germline CDR1 reads MDHEN; CDR2 reads SYDVKM. V was pared by 6 bases and J by 4 bases, with 23 bases between. The CDR3 loop spans 17 amino acids. This CDR3 reads CASRSLKRLRVADTQYF. In DNA, the CDR3 is TGTGCCAGCAGATCCTTGAAGCGGCTAAGGGTGGCAGATACGCAGTATTTT.